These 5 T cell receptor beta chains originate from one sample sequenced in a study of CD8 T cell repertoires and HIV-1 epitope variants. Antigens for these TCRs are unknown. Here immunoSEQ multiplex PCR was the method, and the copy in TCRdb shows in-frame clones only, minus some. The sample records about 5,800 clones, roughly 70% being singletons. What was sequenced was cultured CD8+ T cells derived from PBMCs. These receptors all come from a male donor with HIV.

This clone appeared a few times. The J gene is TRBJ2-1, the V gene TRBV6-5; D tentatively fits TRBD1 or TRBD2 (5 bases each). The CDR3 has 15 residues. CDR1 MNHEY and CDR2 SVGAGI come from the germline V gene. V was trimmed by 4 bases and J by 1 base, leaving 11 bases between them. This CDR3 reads CASSFEGPSYNEQFF. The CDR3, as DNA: TGTGCCAGCAGTTTCGAGGGGCCTTCCTACAATGAGCAGTTCTTC.

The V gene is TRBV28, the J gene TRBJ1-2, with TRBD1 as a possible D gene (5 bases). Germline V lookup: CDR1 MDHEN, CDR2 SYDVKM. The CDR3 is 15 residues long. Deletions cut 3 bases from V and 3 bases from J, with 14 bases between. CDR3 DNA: TGTGCCAGCAGTTTCGTGGCAGGGAATGACTATGGCTACACCTTC. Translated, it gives CASSFVAGNDYGYTF.

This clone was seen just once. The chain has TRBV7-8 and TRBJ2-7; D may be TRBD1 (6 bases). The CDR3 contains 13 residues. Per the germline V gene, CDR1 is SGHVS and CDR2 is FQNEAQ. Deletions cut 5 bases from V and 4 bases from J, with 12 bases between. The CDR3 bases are TGTGCCAGCAGCCTATCACAGGGATACGAGCAGTACTTC. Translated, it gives CASSLSQGYEQYF.

CDR3 region: CASSLAGEKLFF. CDR3 DNA sequence: TGCGCCAGCAGCTTGGCAGGTGAAAAACTGTTTTTT. The rearrangement joins TRBV5-1 to TRBJ1-4, with D hard to call. V was shortened by 0 bases and J by 7 bases, with 4 bases between the two germline ends. CDR1 is SGHRS and CDR2 is YFSETQ in the germline V gene. The CDR3 loop spans 12 amino acids.

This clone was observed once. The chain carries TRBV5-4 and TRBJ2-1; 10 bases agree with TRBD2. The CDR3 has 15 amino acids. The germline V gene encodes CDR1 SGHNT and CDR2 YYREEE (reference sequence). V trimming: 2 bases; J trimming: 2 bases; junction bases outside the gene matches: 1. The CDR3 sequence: CASSFLAGAYNEQFF. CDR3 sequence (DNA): TGTGCCAGCAGCTTTCTAGCGGGGGCCTACAATGAGCAGTTCTTC.